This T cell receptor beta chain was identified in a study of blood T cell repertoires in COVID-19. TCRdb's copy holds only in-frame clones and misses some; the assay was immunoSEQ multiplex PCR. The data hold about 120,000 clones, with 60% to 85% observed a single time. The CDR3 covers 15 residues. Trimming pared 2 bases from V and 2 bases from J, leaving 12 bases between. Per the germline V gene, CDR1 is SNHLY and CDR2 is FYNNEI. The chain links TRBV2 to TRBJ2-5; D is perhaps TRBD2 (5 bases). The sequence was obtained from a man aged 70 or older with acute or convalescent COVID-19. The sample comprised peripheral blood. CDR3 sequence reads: CASSELTGSQETQYF. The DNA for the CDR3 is TGTGCCAGCAGTGAATTGACGGGGAGTCAAGAGACCCAGTACTTC.